The rows below give T cell receptor beta chains drawn from one sample of a study of blood T cells in healthy people across ages. From the 5' RACE reads, TCRdb called clonotypes with MiXCR, one entry per CDR3 protein. The sample comprises 580,000 or so distinct CDR3 sequences, around 50% of which are singletons, and under 30% rests with the top ten. What was sequenced was blood. These receptors all stem from a man older than 75 in good health. The CDR3 runs from the conserved cysteine through the conserved F or W. A D gene is named only where the DNA matches it firmly. Clone size appears in some rows only: once, few, many, or a class for an expanded clone.

.	.	16	TRBV7-9	TRBJ2-1	TGTGCCAGCAGCTTATTAGGGGGGACGAGCTACAATGAGCAGTTCTTC	CASSLLGGTSYNEQFF
.	TRBD2	13	TRBV20-1	TRBJ2-7	TGCAGTGCTTTCCGGGAGGGTCGCTACGAGCAGTACTTC	CSAFREGRYEQYF
.	TRBD1	15	TRBV11-1	TRBJ2-7	TGCGCCAGCAGCTTATCCGGGACAGACTCCTACGAGCAGTACTTC	CASSLSGTDSYEQYF
.	.	12	TRBV24-1	TRBJ2-7	TGTGCCACCAGTGAGGAAGCGGGTGAGCAGTACTTC	CATSEEAGEQYF
.	.	14	TRBV15	TRBJ2-5	TGTGCCACCAGCAGAGATCAAGAGTTAGAGACCCAGTACTTC	CATSRDQELETQYF
.	TRBD1	11	TRBV12-3/TRBV12-4	TRBJ1-1	TGTGCCAGCAAACTGACAGGGATAGCTTTCTTT	CASKLTGIAFF
.	TRBD2	18	TRBV3-1	TRBJ2-1	TGTGCCAGCAGCCAAGTAGCGGGAGGGCCTAGGTCCTACAATGAGCAGTTCTTC	CASSQVAGGPRSYNEQFF
.	.	15	TRBV27	TRBJ1-1	TGTGCCAGCAGTTTATCCCACGGGTATAACACTGAAGCTTTCTTT	CASSLSHGYNTEAFF
.	TRBD2	14	TRBV3-1	TRBJ2-3	TGTGCCAGCAGCTTTAGCGGGAGCCAGAATACGCAGTATTTT	CASSFSGSQNTQYF
.	TRBD1	16	TRBV7-2	TRBJ2-2	TGTGCCAGCAGACCCGACGGGACAGGGAACACCGGGGAGCTGTTTTTT	CASRPDGTGNTGELFF
.	TRBD1	15	TRBV6-6	TRBJ2-3	TGTGCCAGCAGGACCGGGACAGTGACGGCAGATACGCAGTATTTT	CASRTGTVTADTQYF
.	TRBD1	14	TRBV29-1	TRBJ1-1	TGCAGCGTGAAACCAACAGGGGGAGACACTGAAGCTTTCTTT	CSVKPTGGDTEAFF
.	.	15	TRBV7-3	TRBJ2-1	TGTGCCAGCAGCCAAAACACCGGCTCCTACAATGAGCAGTTCTTC	CASSQNTGSYNEQFF
many	.	17	TRBV6-5	TRBJ2-1	TGTGCCAGCAGTTACTTTTCTGGGGTAACTAATCGGAATGAGCAGTTCTTC	CASSYFSGVTNRNEQFF
few	TRBD2	13	TRBV20-1	TRBJ2-1	TGCAGTGCTAGGATGAGGACTAGCGGTGAGCAGTTCTTC	CSARMRTSGEQFF
.	TRBD1	13	TRBV5-1	TRBJ2-5	TGCGCCAGCAGCTTCAACAGGGGAGAGGCCCAGTACTTC	CASSFNRGEAQYF
few	.	15	TRBV7-2	TRBJ2-3	TGTGCCAGCAGCCAAAATATTGGGAGTAGGGATACGCAGTATTTT	CASSQNIGSRDTQYF
.	.	14	TRBV20-1	TRBJ2-5	TGCAGTGCTAGCTACAGGGCGGCGAGCAATGAGCAGTACTTC	CSASYRAASNEQYF
.	.	11	TRBV2	TRBJ2-7	TGTGCCAGCTGTTTCAGGGGCGAGCAGTACTTC	CASCFRGEQYF
many	.	14	TRBV4-1	TRBJ2-7	TGCGCCAGCAGCCCCCTCACGGACCACTACGAGCAGTACTTC	CASSPLTDHYEQYF
few	.	14	TRBV7-2	TRBJ2-3	TGTGCCAGCAGCTTAGTCTCTAGCGTGGATACGCAGTATTTT	CASSLVSSVDTQYF
.	TRBD1	14	TRBV25-1	TRBJ2-7	TGTGCCAGCACCGGGGACAGGGGGCGTTACGAGCAGTACTTC	CASTGDRGRYEQYF
many	.	13	TRBV7-9	TRBJ2-5	TGTGCCAGCAGCTTGGGCGGTAAGGAGACCCAGTACTTC	CASSLGGKETQYF
.	.	16	TRBV11-2	TRBJ2-7	TGTGCCAGCAGCTTTACGGCCGGAGGGGGCTCCTACGAGCAGTACTTC	CASSFTAGGGSYEQYF
once	.	17	TRBV4-1	TRBJ2-1	TGCGCCAGCAGCCAAGAACCAGGCCGGGGCTCCGACAATGAGCAGTTCTTC	CASSQEPGRGSDNEQFF
.	.	14	TRBV20-1	TRBJ1-5	TGCAGTGCTAGGATTCCAGGGGCCAATCAGCCCCAGCATTTT	CSARIPGANQPQHF
.	TRBD1	13	TRBV28	TRBJ2-1	TGTGCCAGCCAGACAGGGCCCTACAATGAGCAGTTCTTC	CASQTGPYNEQFF
.	.	14	TRBV5-1	TRBJ2-4	TGCGCCAGCAGCTTCGGCCAGTCTTACAATGAGCAGTACTTC	CASSFGQSYNEQYF
.	.	13	TRBV6-2/TRBV6-3	TRBJ2-5	TGTGCCAGCAGTTACAACCGTGGGGAGACCCAGTACTTC	CASSYNRGETQYF
few	TRBD2	15	TRBV11-2	TRBJ2-1	TGTGCCAGCAGCTCCTTTCGCGGGGGGGTCTATGAGCAGTTCTTC	CASSSFRGGVYEQFF
medium-sized	.	14	TRBV18	TRBJ2-5	TGTGCCAGCTCACCACCTTCTAGAGAAGAGACCCAGTACTTC	CASSPPSREETQYF
.	TRBD1	12	TRBV7-3	TRBJ2-1	TGTGCCAGCAGAGGGGGACAGGGGGTGCAGTTCTTC	CASRGGQGVQFF
few	.	14	TRBV20-1	TRBJ2-7	TGCAGTGCGAAGACCGAAAACCCGACCTACGAGCAGTACTTC	CSAKTENPTYEQYF
.	.	14	TRBV12-3/TRBV12-4	TRBJ2-1	TGTGCCAGCAGTTTTGGGTCTAGGGCAAATGAGCAGTTCTTC	CASSFGSRANEQFF
few	TRBD2	14	TRBV24-1	TRBJ2-1	TGTGCCACCAGTGTTAGCGGGAGTCTCGAAGAGCAGTTCTTC	CATSVSGSLEEQFF
.	.	14	TRBV7-8	TRBJ2-1	TGTGCCAGCAGCCCGTCAACTGGGAACAATGAGCAGTTCTTC	CASSPSTGNNEQFF
few	.	14	TRBV20-1	TRBJ2-5	TGCAGTGACGCGGGTGGACAAGAGCAAGAGACCCAGTACTTC	CSDAGGQEQETQYF
many	.	12	TRBV29-1	TRBJ2-1	TGCAGCGTTGAAGATGGAGCGGGTGAGCAGTTCTTC	CSVEDGAGEQFF
many	.	15	TRBV6-5	TRBJ2-1	TGTGCCAGCAGTTACTCGACGGATAGGAACAATGAGCAGTTCTTC	CASSYSTDRNNEQFF
.	.	13	TRBV7-9	TRBJ2-6	TGTGCCAGCAGCCCTTCCAGGGCCAACGTCCTGACTTTC	CASSPSRANVLTF
.	.	14	TRBV7-9	TRBJ2-7	TGTGCCAGCAGCTTAAGAGGGGCATACTACGAGCAGTACTTC	CASSLRGAYYEQYF
few	.	16	TRBV7-9	TRBJ2-5	TGTGCCAGCAGCTTAGGGGGTTACCTGGAAGGCGGGACCCAGTACTTC	CASSLGGYLEGGTQYF
.	.	13	TRBV27	TRBJ2-2	TGTGCCAGCGGGGCGGTATTCACCGGGGAGCTGTTTTTT	CASGAVFTGELFF
.	TRBD2	13	TRBV5-1	TRBJ2-7	TGCGCCAGCAGAGCGGGAGACCCCTACGAGCAGTACTTC	CASRAGDPYEQYF
few	TRBD1	14	TRBV20-1	TRBJ2-1	TGCAGTGCTAGCAGGGGGCTTAAGGGCCATGAGCAGTTCTTC	CSASRGLKGHEQFF
.	TRBD2	14	TRBV6-6	TRBJ2-7	TGTGCCAGCAGCTTCGTAGCGGGGGACTACGAGCAGTACTTC	CASSFVAGDYEQYF
many	.	12	TRBV9	TRBJ2-1	TGTGCCAGCAGCGTAGCTCACAATGAGCAGTTCTTC	CASSVAHNEQFF
.	.	16	TRBV15	TRBJ2-2	TGTGCCACCAGCAGGGGAGGTTCAGGCGGAGCCGGGGAGCTGTTTTTT	CATSRGGSGGAGELFF
few	.	14	TRBV29-1	TRBJ1-2	TGCAGCGTGGGGGCAGGGTCGGTTGCGTATGGCTACACCTTC	CSVGAGSVAYGYTF
few	.	13	TRBV7-3	TRBJ1-2	TGTGCCAGCAGCCGGGACCCGGTGGGCGGCTACACCTTC	CASSRDPVGGYTF
.	.	12	TRBV5-6	TRBJ2-2	TGTGCCAGCAGGTCGGGGAGCAGGGAGCTGTTTTTT	CASRSGSRELFF
.	.	17	TRBV12-3/TRBV12-4	TRBJ2-3	TGTGCCAGCAGTTTTTTTCGGGCGAGGACTAGCACAGATACGCAGTATTTT	CASSFFRARTSTDTQYF
.	.	15	TRBV4-3	TRBJ1-5	TGCGCCAGCAGCCAAGAGGTGGGGTACAATCAGCCCCAGCATTTT	CASSQEVGYNQPQHF
.	TRBD2	14	TRBV4-1	TRBJ2-1	TGCGCCAGCTCCCAGCGGGGGGAAATAAATGAGCAGTTCTTC	CASSQRGEINEQFF
few	.	14	TRBV11-2	TRBJ1-4	TGTGCCAGCAGCTTAGGCTACGGGGTTGAAAAACTGTTTTTT	CASSLGYGVEKLFF
few	TRBD1	14	TRBV12-3/TRBV12-4	TRBJ2-7	TGTGCCAGCAGCCGCCGGACAGGCCGATACGAGCAGTACTTC	CASSRRTGRYEQYF
few	.	13	TRBV13	TRBJ2-4	TGTGCCAGCAGCCGAAGAACTACCCTTTTTCAGTACTTC	CASSRRTTLFQYF